Below are 8 T cell receptor beta chains sequenced from a single sample in a study of T-cell memory formation after mild COVID-19. MiXCR, applied by TCRdb to the 5' RACE reads, yields one record per CDR3 protein. The sample holds 180,000 or so distinct CDR3 sequences, around 10% seen once. Sequenced: PBMCs or a T cell subset sorted from them (not recorded which). All receptors come from a man aged 18 to 35 who had mild COVID-19 (a few samples of this study predate the infection). Cell type and time point are not known.

Only a few counts were recorded for this clonotype. This rearrangement joins TRBV4-1 to TRBJ1-6; the match to TRBD1 covers 7 bases. Germline lookup yields CDR1 MGHRA and CDR2 YSYEKL. This CDR3 is 16 amino acids long. Trimming took 4 bases from V and 7 from J; bases not matched to a gene: 10. CDR3 loop: CASSPLPGQLNSPLHF. Written as DNA, the CDR3 is TGCGCCAGCAGCCCCCTCCCGGGACAGCTAAATTCACCCCTCCACTTT.

This clonotype occurred many times. The chain carries TRBV30 and TRBJ2-4; tentatively, D is TRBD2 (5 bases). This CDR3 contains 15 residues. Germline lookup yields CDR1 GTSNPN and CDR2 SVGIG (reference sequence). V shed 0 bases and J shed 11 bases, with 20 bases lying between them. The CDR3 sequence: CAWSVLGGVLSLQYF. The DNA for the CDR3 is TGTGCCTGGAGTGTACTAGGCGGCGTCCTTTCGCTTCAGTACTTC.

J is TRBJ2-6 and V is TRBV4-3; 8 bases are shared with TRBD1. The ends lost 1 base at V and 2 bases at J; junction bases unmatched: 10. The CDR3 is made up of 19 amino acids. The germline CDR1 and CDR2 sequences are LGHNA and YSLEER. CDR3 DNA: TGCGCCAGCAGCCAAGGTCTCACAGGGGGAAATGCTGGGGCCAACGTCCTGACTTTC. Its protein product is CASSQGLTGGNAGANVLTF.

J is TRBJ2-7 and V is TRBV12-3 or TRBV12-4, with D possibly being TRBD1 (6 bases). CDR3 length: 17 residues. V shed 6 bases and J shed 0 bases, with 21 bases lying between them. This chain's CDR3 is CASSPDTGYVSSYEQYF. The CDR3 DNA sequence: TGTGCCAGCAGCCCCGACACAGGGTACGTCAGCTCCTACGAGCAGTACTTC.

This clonotype was observed a few times. This chain uses TRBV18 with TRBJ1-2; D gene ambiguous. The CDR3 sequence is 15 residues long. V shed 1 base and J shed 0 bases, with 9 bases lying between them. Germline lookup yields CDR1 KGHSH and CDR2 LQKENI. Here the CDR3 DNA reads TGTGCCAGCTCACCACAGTTGGGGACTAACTATGGCTACACCTTC. Translated: CASSPQLGTNYGYTF.

This clonotype appeared many times. The gene calls are TRBV5-6 and TRBJ2-5; TRBD1 matches at 8 bases. The CDR3 totals 15 residues. Losses at the gene ends were 0 bases for V and 3 bases for J; bases not matched to a gene: 4. Germline lookup yields CDR1 SGHDT and CDR2 YYEEEE. The CDR3 region is CASSLVDRVEETQYF. The CDR3, as DNA: TGTGCCAGCAGCTTGGTGGACAGGGTGGAAGAGACCCAGTACTTC. The full variable domain, rest sourced from reference TRBV5-6 and TRBJ2-5, is DAGVTQSPTHLIKTRGQQVTLRCSPKSGHDTVSWYQQALGQGPQFIFQYYEEEERQRGNFPDRFSGHQFPNYSSELNVNALLLGDSALYLCASSLVDRVEETQYFGPGTRLLVL.

In this sample, this clonotype turned up a few times. CDR3 DNA sequence: TGTGCCAGCAGTCCCGGCGGGCCTCCTGCAACTAATGAAAAACTGTTTTTT. This sequence encodes CASSPGGPPATNEKLFF. The rearrangement joins TRBV28 to TRBJ1-4; D is unresolved. CDR1 and CDR2 from the germline V gene are MDHEN and SYDVKM. Trimming took 5 bases from V and 0 from J, leaving 16 bases between them. CDR3 length: 17 amino acids. The variable domain in full, with the rest retrieved from reference TRBV28 and TRBJ1-4, is DVKVTQSSRYLVKRTGEKVFLECVQDMDHENMFWYRQDPGLGLRLIYFSYDVKMKEKGDIPEGYSVSREKKERFSLILESASTNQTSMYLCASSPGGPPATNEKLFFGSGTQLSVL.

This clonotype came up a few times. This sequence joins TRBV11-3 and TRBJ1-1; D uncertain. The CDR3 spans 12 residues. Germline-derived CDR1 and CDR2 are SGHNT and YENEEA. Trimming shortened V by 3 bases and J by 3 bases, and 5 bases separated the two germline ends. CDR3: CASSFGDTEAFF. The CDR3 DNA sequence: TGTGCCAGCAGCTTCGGGGACACTGAAGCTTTCTTT. Full variable domain (rest looked up from reference TRBV11-3 and TRBJ1-1): EAGVVQSPRYKIIEKKQPVAFWCNPISGHNTLYWYLQNLGQGPELLIRYENEEAVDDSQLPKDRFSAERLKGVDSTLKIQPAELGDSAVYLCASSFGDTEAFFGQGTRLTVV.